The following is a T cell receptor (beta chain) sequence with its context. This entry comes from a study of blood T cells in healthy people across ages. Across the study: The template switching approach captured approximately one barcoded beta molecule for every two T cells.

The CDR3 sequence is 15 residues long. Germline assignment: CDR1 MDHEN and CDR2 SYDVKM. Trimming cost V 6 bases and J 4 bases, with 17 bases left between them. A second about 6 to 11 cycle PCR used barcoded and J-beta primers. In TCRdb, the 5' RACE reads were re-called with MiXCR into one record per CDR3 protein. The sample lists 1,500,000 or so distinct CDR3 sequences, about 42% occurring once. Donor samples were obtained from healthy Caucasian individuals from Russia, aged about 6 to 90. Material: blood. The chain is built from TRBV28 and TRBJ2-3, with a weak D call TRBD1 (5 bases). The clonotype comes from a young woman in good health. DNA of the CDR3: TGTGCCAGCAGCCTCCTGCTGGGGCGCTCAGATACGCAGTATTTT. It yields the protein CASSLLLGRSDTQYF. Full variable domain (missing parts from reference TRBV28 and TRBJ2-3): DVKVTQSSRYLVKRTGEKVFLECVQDMDHENMFWYRQDPGLGLRLIYFSYDVKMKEKGDIPEGYSVSREKKERFSLILESASTNQTSMYLCASSLLLGRSDTQYFGPGTRLTVL.